This T cell receptor (beta chain) was found in a study of long-term antiretroviral therapy in people with HIV. Study-wide results and limits: Specimen acquisition occurred between 2004 and 2017, potentially under older ART regimens.

Of note for this clone: The antigen remains unidentified.

Amounts of roughly 0.85-10 million cryopreserved PBMC were held in the samples before DNA extraction. An immunoSEQ assay, version v3.0, was performed at survey level. Target depth was roughly 35,000-55,000 T-cell genomes per sample. Here immunoSEQ multiplex PCR was the method, and the copy in TCRdb shows in-frame clones only, minus some. The data contain 35,000 to 55,000 clones, nearly 95% of them singletons. The germline gives CDR1 SGHRS, CDR2 YFSETQ. V lost 4 bases to trimming and J lost 5 bases, with 21 bases between them. This CDR3 spans 16 amino acids. Sample: unsorted PBMCs, taken 3.7 years after starting antiretroviral therapy. This TCR was recovered from a woman aged 50 to 60 with HIV. The chain uses TRBV5-1 and TRBJ1-1; tentatively, D is TRBD1 (5 bases). The CDR3 sequence: CASSPPAGRGWTEAFF. Written as DNA, the CDR3 is TGCGCCAGCAGCCCCCCCGCAGGCCGGGGGTGGACTGAAGCTTTCTTT.